The clone carrying this T cell receptor (beta chain) was counted ten times or more. What it recognizes is unknown. The sample belongs to a study of metastatic and nonmetastatic thyroid tumors. Study summary: Patients with malignant and benign thyroid disease provided blood and tumor or nodule tissue, whose repertoires were compared.

Original processing notes: Variation in CDR3 across clinicopathological groups served as the basis for constructing a distant-metastasis classifier in papillary thyroid cancer. With MiXCR, TCRdb reprocessed the PCR reads. The V and J calls were determined by TCRdb, not by the authors. The table lists approximately 19,000 clones, 30% to 40% of them singletons. Findings of the study overall: Reportedly, malignant thyroid tumors had significantly higher TCR beta diversity than benign nodules, in blood and tumor.

Nobody among the patients had been given any treatment before thyroid surgery. The receptor's source is a male donor with papillary thyroid cancer or a benign thyroid nodule (not recorded which). Some clones in this sample may be carry-over from other donors' samples. What was sequenced was tumor tissue.

DNA of the CDR3: TGTGCCAGCAGTACAGGGGGCCCAAACAATGAGCAGTTCTTC. Protein: CASSTGGPNNEQFF. This sequence joins TRBV5-4 and TRBJ2-1; 9 nucleotides agree with TRBD1. Germline V gives CDR1 SGHNT, CDR2 YYREEE (reference sequence). The V segment lost 5 bases and the J segment 5 bases; nucleotides outside the gene matches: 5. The CDR3 is 14 amino acids.